The 27 T cell receptor beta chains presented below share a single source sample, sequenced in a study of OX40 agonist ivuxolimab in advanced cancers. Sequencing used immunoSEQ multiplex PCR; TCRdb keeps in-frame clones, though not all of them. The table shows some 94,000 clones, with about 92% occurring only once. Sequencing was performed on CD4+ or CD8+ T cells sorted from blood, taken in a trial of the OX40 agonist ivuxolimab. Every receptor here comes from an adult with an advanced solid tumor such as melanoma, head and neck, liver or kidney cancer.

The sample holds one count of this clone. The chain combines TRBV7-6 with TRBJ2-2; 7 positions agree with TRBD1. Per the germline V gene, CDR1 is SGHVS and CDR2 is FNYEAQ. This CDR3 is 15 amino acids long. V lost 5 bases and J lost 4; bases outside the gene matches: 7. The CDR3: CASSPRDRSTGELFF. In nucleotides, the CDR3 is TGTGCCAGCAGCCCCCGGGACAGATCCACCGGGGAGCTGTTTTTT.

In this sample, this clone turned up a few times. The rearrangement links TRBV6-6 to TRBJ2-7; no clear D. Germline V gene data show CDR1 as MNHNY and CDR2 as SVGAGI (reference sequence). This CDR3 is 12 amino acids long. Trimming took 3 bases from V and 0 from J, leaving 3 bases between them. The CDR3 is CASSYISYEQYF. CDR3 nucleotide sequence: TGTGCCAGCAGTTATATCTCCTACGAGCAGTACTTC.

V and J are TRBV27 and TRBJ1-5; no firm D call. The CDR3 covers 13 residues. CDR1 and CDR2 (germline): MNHEY, SMNVEV (reference sequence). V lost 5 bases, J lost 2 bases, and 7 bases lay in between. CDR3: CASSRRGNQPQHF. The DNA for the CDR3 is TGTGCCAGCAGTCGTAGGGGCAATCAGCCCCAGCATTTT.

This chain connects TRBV2 to TRBJ1-1; 12 nucleotides match TRBD1. This CDR3 has 13 amino acids. Germline trimming cut 6 bases from V and 11 bases from J; bases unmatched to any gene: 7. Germline CDR1 SNHLY, CDR2 FYNNEI. The CDR3: CASRSGTGGRAFF. The CDR3 DNA reads TGTGCCAGCAGGTCCGGGACAGGGGGCAGGGCTTTCTTT.

For this clone: This specimen includes other DNA sequences encoding the same CDR3. The gene calls are TRBV2 and TRBJ2-7, with a weak D call TRBD2 (5 bases). V gave up 6 bases and J gave up 9 bases, with 21 bases separating them. The CDR3 is made up of 14 amino acids. Germline CDR1 reads SNHLY; CDR2 reads FYNNEI. CDR3 sequence: CASSKGWAAEGQYF. The CDR3 DNA reads TGTGCCAGCAGCAAGGGCTGGGCTGCCGAGGGGCAGTACTTC.

This sequence joins TRBV27 and TRBJ2-3, with TRBD2 identical over 13 bases. CDR3 length: 14 amino acids. The germline V gene has CDR1 MNHEY and CDR2 SMNVEV (reference sequence). With V trimmed by 6 bases and J by 8 bases, 5 bases remained unmatched. The CDR3 region is CASRLAGGPGTQYF. Written as DNA, the CDR3 is TGTGCCAGCAGACTAGCGGGGGGGCCTGGTACGCAGTATTTT.

This clone is a singleton in its sample. V is TRBV28 and J is TRBJ2-1; 8 bases are shared with TRBD1. V trimming: 3 bases; J trimming: 2 bases; junction bases outside the gene matches: 9. Germline V gives CDR1 MDHEN, CDR2 SYDVKM. This CDR3 is 17 amino acids long. CDR3 amino acids: CASSFGIRGQTYNEQFF. CDR3 sequence (DNA): TGTGCCAGCAGTTTTGGAATCAGGGGGCAAACCTACAATGAGCAGTTCTTC.

This clone was observed a few times. The genes are TRBV27 and TRBJ1-5, with D possibly TRBD1 on 5 matching bases. Trimming pared 5 bases from V and 4 bases from J, leaving 15 bases between. The CDR3 loop spans 15 amino acids. Germline CDR1 and CDR2: MNHEY and SMNVEV (reference sequence). The CDR3 loop is CASSPSGARNQPQHF. The CDR3 DNA reads as TGTGCCAGCAGTCCCAGTGGGGCTCGAAATCAGCCCCAGCATTTT.

In its sample, this clone was seen a few times. DNA for the CDR3: TGTGCTTCGGATCTAGAGCGGAGTGAAGCTTTCTTT. Protein: CASDLERSEAFF. The J gene is TRBJ1-1, the V gene TRBV30; D unresolved. Germline V lookup: CDR1 GTSNPN, CDR2 SVGIG (reference sequence). This CDR3 is 12 amino acids long.

The genes are TRBV11-2 and TRBJ2-7; 7 nucleotides match TRBD1. Germline loops: CDR1 SGHAT, CDR2 FQNNGV. Trimming at V came to 3 bases and at J to 3 bases, leaving 8 bases not matched to a gene. The CDR3 extends over 15 amino acids. As DNA, the CDR3 is TGTGCCAGCAGCTTCCGGGACAGCGGCTTCTACGAGCAGTACTTC. Protein sequence: CASSFRDSGFYEQYF.

This clone appeared once. The chain joins TRBV13 to TRBJ2-1; the D call may be TRBD1 or TRBD2 (6 bases each). Trimming shortened V by 5 bases and J by 10 bases, and 18 bases separated the two germline ends. The germline gives CDR1 PRHDT, CDR2 FYEKMQ (reference sequence). CDR3 size: 14 residues. CDR3 nucleotides: TGTGCCAGCAGCCTTGGGGGGCTTGATGAAGAGCAGTTCTTC. As protein: CASSLGGLDEEQFF. Full variable domain (missing parts from reference TRBV13 and TRBJ2-1): AAGVIQSPRHLIKEKRETATLKCYPIPRHDTVYWYQQGPGQDPQFLISFYEKMQSDKGSIPDRFSAQQFSDYHSELNMSSLELGDSALYFCASSLGGLDEEQFFGPGTRLTVL.

V gene TRBV5-6 combines with J gene TRBJ2-7; 9 bases line up with TRBD1. J lost 2 bases, V lost 6 bases, and 9 bases had no gene match. The CDR3 consists of 15 residues. Per the germline V gene, CDR1 is SGHDT and CDR2 is YYEEEE. CDR3 nucleotide sequence: TGTGCCAGCATCGCCGGGGGACAGGGAGCCTACGAGCAGTACTTC. It yields the protein CASIAGGQGAYEQYF.

This clone was counted only a few times. V and J are TRBV6-1 and TRBJ2-7; TRBD1 might be the D (5 bases). The germline gives CDR1 MNHNS, CDR2 SASEGT. The V and J ends lost 1 base and 5 bases respectively, with 9 bases between them. The CDR3 is made up of 13 amino acids. The CDR3 here is CASSEVPGNEQYF. The CDR3 DNA reads as TGTGCCAGCAGTGAAGTACCAGGGAACGAGCAGTACTTC.

The chain's CDR3 is CAWSVGAYGYTF. The CDR3 DNA sequence: TGTGCCTGGAGTGTAGGGGCCTATGGCTACACCTTC. The V call is TRBV30, the J call TRBJ1-2; a weak D match, TRBD1 (5 bases). The germline CDR1 and CDR2 sequences are GTSNPN and SVGIG (reference sequence). The CDR3 loop spans 12 amino acids. The V end was cut by 0 bases, the J end by 4 bases, with 6 bases between.

The V gene is TRBV7-8, the J gene TRBJ2-7; 8 bases match TRBD2. V lost 5 bases, J lost 5 bases, and 2 bases stayed unmatched. Germline V CDR1 and CDR2: SGHVS, FQNEAQ. The CDR3 sequence is 12 residues long. CDR3 loop: CASSRGGNEQYF. The DNA for the CDR3 is TGTGCCAGCAGCCGGGGGGGGAACGAGCAGTACTTC.

For the CDR3, the DNA is TGTGCCAGCAGCGTAAGTCCCGGGGCCACCGGGGAGCTGTTTTTT. As protein: CASSVSPGATGELFF. The chain couples TRBV9 to TRBJ2-2, with D tentatively TRBD1 or TRBD2 (5 bases each). This CDR3 region has 15 residues. Germline V gene data show CDR1 as SGDLS and CDR2 as YYNGEE. The V gene lost 1 base and the J gene lost 4 bases, with 11 bases spanning the gap.

The chain carries TRBV29-1 and TRBJ2-3; D is uncertain. This CDR3 comprises 10 residues. Trimming left V 8 bases short and J 4 bases short, with 7 bases between. In germline, CDR1 is SQVTM, CDR2 ANQGSEA. The CDR3: CSLYSDTQYF. DNA of the CDR3: TGCAGCTTGTACTCAGATACGCAGTATTTT.

CDR3 sequence reads: CASSPGAGGRLGYTF. For the CDR3, the DNA is TGTGCCAGCAGTCCCGGGGCAGGGGGCAGACTTGGCTACACCTTC. The chain carries TRBV27 and TRBJ1-2, with TRBD1 matching over 8 bases. Germline lookup yields CDR1 MNHEY and CDR2 SMNVEV (reference sequence). This CDR3 contains 15 residues. Losses at the gene ends were 5 bases for V and 7 bases for J; bases not matched to a gene: 12.

The chain links TRBV11-2 to TRBJ1-4; D unclear. The CDR3 totals 14 residues. The V gene lost 0 bases and the J gene lost 12 bases, with 14 bases spanning the gap. Germline CDR1 is SGHAT and CDR2 is FQNNGV. CDR3 sequence reads: CASSLEGWGEELFF. In nucleotides, the CDR3 is TGTGCCAGCAGCTTAGAAGGGTGGGGTGAGGAACTGTTTTTT.

The chain combines TRBV5-4 with TRBJ2-1; D may correspond to TRBD1 or TRBD2 (5 bases each). The CDR3 has 15 amino acids. Germline V gene sequence: CDR1 SGHNT, CDR2 YYREEE (reference sequence). V dropped 4 bases and J dropped 3 bases, with 14 bases sitting between them. CDR3 nucleotides: TGTGCCAGCAGCCCCTCAATGGGGGACTACAATGAGCAGTTCTTC. As protein: CASSPSMGDYNEQFF.

This sequence joins TRBV28 and TRBJ1-4, with a weak D call TRBD1 (6 bases). Between the trimmed V and J ends, which lost 1 base and 12 bases, there was a span of 18 bases. Germline V lookup: CDR1 MDHEN, CDR2 SYDVKM. This CDR3 spans 15 amino acids. DNA of the CDR3: TGTGCCAGCAGTTTATCTGGAAGGAGGGAGGGGGAACTGTTTTTT. Amino acids: CASSLSGRREGELFF.

The genes are TRBV11-2 and TRBJ2-7; 7 bases match TRBD2. CDR3 length: 15 residues. V lost 0 bases and J lost 3; bases outside the gene matches: 5. Germline V gene data show CDR1 as SGHAT and CDR2 as FQNNGV. The CDR3: CASSLDRGTIYEQYF. For the CDR3, the DNA is TGTGCCAGCAGCTTAGATCGGGGGACTATCTACGAGCAGTACTTC.

Only one count was recorded for this clone. V is TRBV27 and J is TRBJ2-1; maybe TRBD1 (5 bases). V was pared by 5 bases and J by 0 bases, with 17 bases between. CDR1 and CDR2 from the germline V gene are MNHEY and SMNVEV (reference sequence). The CDR3 contains 17 residues. CDR3: CASSLGPPISSYNEQFF. In DNA form, the CDR3 reads TGTGCCAGCAGTCTGGGGCCTCCCATAAGCTCCTACAATGAGCAGTTCTTC.

The count of this clone is one. The chain uses TRBV4-1 and TRBJ2-3; D remains ambiguous. V lost 0 bases, J lost 12 bases, and 10 bases lay in between. This CDR3 has 12 residues. Germline V gene lookup returns CDR1 MGHRA and CDR2 YSYEKL. CDR3: CASSQDGRAQYF. CDR3 nucleotides: TGCGCCAGCAGCCAAGATGGGCGTGCTCAGTATTTT.

CDR3 region: CASSSGDISSYEQYF. The CDR3 nucleotides are TGTGCCAGCAGTTCAGGGGACATAAGCTCCTACGAGCAGTACTTC. The chain couples TRBV6-6 to TRBJ2-7; a weak D match, TRBD1 (6 bases). CDR3 length: 15 residues. V lost 4 bases to trimming and J lost 0 bases, with 13 bases between them. Germline loops: CDR1 MNHNY, CDR2 SVGAGI (reference sequence).

This clone was detected only once. This chain links TRBV7-3 with TRBJ2-1; no firm D call. Trimming shortened V by 2 bases and J by 6 bases, and 14 bases separated the two germline ends. Germline CDR1 is SGHTA and CDR2 is FQGTGA. The CDR3 consists of 15 residues. The CDR3 spells CASSLGDTVRNEQFF. The CDR3 nucleotides are TGTGCCAGCAGCTTAGGCGACACCGTTCGCAATGAGCAGTTCTTC.

Turning to this clone: The identical CDR3 is also encoded by other nucleotide sequences in the sample. The rearrangement uses TRBV9 and TRBJ2-5, with D possibly being TRBD2 (6 bases). This CDR3 has 13 amino acids. Germline CDR1 SGDLS, CDR2 YYNGEE. With 0 bases removed from V and 3 bases from J, the gap between germline ends came to 6 bases. This CDR3 is CASSVGGKETQYF. CDR3 nucleotides: TGTGCCAGCAGCGTAGGCGGGAAAGAGACCCAGTACTTC.